This entry is about one T cell receptor (beta chain). Its matching antigen is unknown. The record originates from a study of cytomegalovirus exposure and HLA in healthy donors. Findings and limits, study-wide: An analysis done earlier found most TCR beta V segments productive about 87% or about 30% of the time. Analyzed later, association rates of TCRs varied across HLA loci, with DRB1 most and HLA-C fewest.

Primers for the PCR totalled 60 Vbeta and 13 Jbeta. Produced via immunoSEQ multiplex PCR; TCRdb's table is partial and in-frame only. The sample totals about 110,000 clones. The CDR3 consists of 12 residues. V was clipped by 6 bases and J by 5 bases, with 10 bases between them. CDR1 is SGHTA, CDR2 FQGNSA, per germline. The sequence came from a man between 18 and 35 years old in good health and CMV-seronegative. The chain employs TRBV7-2 and TRBJ1-1; no reliable D call. What was sequenced was PBMCs. Here the CDR3 DNA reads TGTGCCAGCAGTTACTCGAGGACTGAAGCTTTCTTT. Its protein is CASSYSRTEAFF.